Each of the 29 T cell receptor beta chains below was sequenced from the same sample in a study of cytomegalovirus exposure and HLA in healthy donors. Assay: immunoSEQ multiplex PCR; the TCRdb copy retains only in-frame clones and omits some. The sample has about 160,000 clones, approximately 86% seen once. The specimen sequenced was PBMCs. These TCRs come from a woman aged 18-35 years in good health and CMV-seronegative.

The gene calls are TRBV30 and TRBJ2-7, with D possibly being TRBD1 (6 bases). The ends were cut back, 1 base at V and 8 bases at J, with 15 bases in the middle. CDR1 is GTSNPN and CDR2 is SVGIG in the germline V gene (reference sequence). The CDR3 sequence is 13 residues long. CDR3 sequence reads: CAWSGYTGNKQYF. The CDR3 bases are TGTGCCTGGAGTGGATATACAGGGAATAAGCAGTACTTC.

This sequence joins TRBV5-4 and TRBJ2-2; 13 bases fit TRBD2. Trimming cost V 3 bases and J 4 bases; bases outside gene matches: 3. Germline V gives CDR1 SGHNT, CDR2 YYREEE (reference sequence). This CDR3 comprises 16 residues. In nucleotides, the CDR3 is TGTGCCAGCAGCTGGGGACTAGCGGGAAGCACCGGGGAGCTGTTTTTT. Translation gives CASSWGLAGSTGELFF.

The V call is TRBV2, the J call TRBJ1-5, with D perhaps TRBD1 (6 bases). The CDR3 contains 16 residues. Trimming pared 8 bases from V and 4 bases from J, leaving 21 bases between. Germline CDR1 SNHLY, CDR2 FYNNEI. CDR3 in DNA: TGTGCCAGCGACCTGTCGGGGGCGGGGGCTAATCAGCCCCAGCATTTT. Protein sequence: CASDLSGAGANQPQHF.

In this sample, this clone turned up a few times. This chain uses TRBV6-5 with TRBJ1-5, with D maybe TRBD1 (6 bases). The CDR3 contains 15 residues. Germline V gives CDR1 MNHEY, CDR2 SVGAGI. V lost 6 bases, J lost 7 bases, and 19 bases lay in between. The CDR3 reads CASRNRVGVAQPQHF. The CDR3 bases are TGTGCCAGCAGGAACAGGGTGGGCGTTGCACAGCCCCAGCATTTT.

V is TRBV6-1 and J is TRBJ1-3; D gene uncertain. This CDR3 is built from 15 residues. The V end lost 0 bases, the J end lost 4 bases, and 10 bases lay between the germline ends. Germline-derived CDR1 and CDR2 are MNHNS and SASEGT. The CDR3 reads CASSEALAVGNTIYF. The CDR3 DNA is TGTGCCAGCAGTGAAGCGCTGGCAGTCGGAAACACCATATATTTT.

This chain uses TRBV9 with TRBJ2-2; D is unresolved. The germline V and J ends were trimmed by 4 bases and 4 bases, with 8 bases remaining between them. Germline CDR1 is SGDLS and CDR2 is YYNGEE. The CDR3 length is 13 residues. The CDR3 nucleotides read TGTGCCAGCAGCCCTGTCCTCACCGGGGAGCTGTTTTTT. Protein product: CASSPVLTGELFF.

CDR3 sequence: CASSPLAGGGGNEQFF. The DNA for the CDR3 is TGTGCCAGCAGTCCTCTAGCGGGAGGGGGTGGCAATGAGCAGTTCTTC. The V and J genes are TRBV6-6 and TRBJ2-1; 12 bases are shared with TRBD2. Germline V gene data show CDR1 as MNHNY and CDR2 as SVGAGI (reference sequence). The trim removed 5 bases at V and 6 bases at J, leaving 8 bases unmatched. CDR3 length: 16 residues.

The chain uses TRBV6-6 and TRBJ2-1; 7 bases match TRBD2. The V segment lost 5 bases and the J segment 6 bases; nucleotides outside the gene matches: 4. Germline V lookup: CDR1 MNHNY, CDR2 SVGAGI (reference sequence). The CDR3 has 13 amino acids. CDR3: CASSQLAPNEQFF. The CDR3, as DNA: TGTGCCAGCAGTCAACTAGCGCCCAATGAGCAGTTCTTC.

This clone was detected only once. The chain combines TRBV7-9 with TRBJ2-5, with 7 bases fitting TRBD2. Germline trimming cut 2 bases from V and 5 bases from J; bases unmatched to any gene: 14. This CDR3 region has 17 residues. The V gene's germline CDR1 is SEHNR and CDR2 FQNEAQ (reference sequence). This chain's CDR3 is CASSLIVASGFGETQYF. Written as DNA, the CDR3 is TGTGCCAGCAGCTTAATCGTGGCTAGCGGATTTGGGGAGACCCAGTACTTC.

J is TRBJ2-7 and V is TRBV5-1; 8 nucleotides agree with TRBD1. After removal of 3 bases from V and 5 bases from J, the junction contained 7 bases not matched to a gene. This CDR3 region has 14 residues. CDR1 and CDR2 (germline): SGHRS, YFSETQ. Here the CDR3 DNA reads TGCGCCAGCAGCTCGGGACAGGCGACCGACGAGCAGTACTTC. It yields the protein CASSSGQATDEQYF.

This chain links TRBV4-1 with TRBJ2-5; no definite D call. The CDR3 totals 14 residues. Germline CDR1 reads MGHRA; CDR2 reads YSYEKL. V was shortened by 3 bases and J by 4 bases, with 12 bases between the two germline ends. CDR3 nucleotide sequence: TGCGCCAGCAGCCAGCGTACATCGGGAGAGACCCAGTACTTC. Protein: CASSQRTSGETQYF.

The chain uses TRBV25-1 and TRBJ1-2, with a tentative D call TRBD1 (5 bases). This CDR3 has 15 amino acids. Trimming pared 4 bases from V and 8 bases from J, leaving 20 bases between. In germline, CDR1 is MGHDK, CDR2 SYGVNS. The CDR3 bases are TGTGCCAGCAGTGCAACGGGTAAAGGGGCGTGGGGCTACACCTTC. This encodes CASSATGKGAWGYTF.

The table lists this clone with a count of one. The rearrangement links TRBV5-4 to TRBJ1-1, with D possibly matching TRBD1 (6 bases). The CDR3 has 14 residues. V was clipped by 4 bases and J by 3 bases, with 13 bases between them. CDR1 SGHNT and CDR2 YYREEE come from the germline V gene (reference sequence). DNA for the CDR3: TGTGCCAGCAGCGTGGACAAGGGGGACACTGAAGCTTTCTTT. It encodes CASSVDKGDTEAFF.

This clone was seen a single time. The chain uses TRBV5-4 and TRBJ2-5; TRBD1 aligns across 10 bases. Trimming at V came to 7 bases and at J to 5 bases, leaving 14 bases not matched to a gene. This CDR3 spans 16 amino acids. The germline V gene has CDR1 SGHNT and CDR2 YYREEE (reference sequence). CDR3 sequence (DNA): TGTGCCAGCGGTCCGGGTGGGACAGGGGCCCATGAGACCCAGTACTTC. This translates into CASGPGGTGAHETQYF.

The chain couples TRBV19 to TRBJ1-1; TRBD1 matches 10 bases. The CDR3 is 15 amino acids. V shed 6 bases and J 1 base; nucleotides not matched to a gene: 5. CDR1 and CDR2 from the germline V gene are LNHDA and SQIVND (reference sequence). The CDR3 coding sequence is TGTGCCAGTAGCACGACAGGGGGCGGGAACACTGAAGCTTTCTTT. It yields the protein CASSTTGGGNTEAFF.

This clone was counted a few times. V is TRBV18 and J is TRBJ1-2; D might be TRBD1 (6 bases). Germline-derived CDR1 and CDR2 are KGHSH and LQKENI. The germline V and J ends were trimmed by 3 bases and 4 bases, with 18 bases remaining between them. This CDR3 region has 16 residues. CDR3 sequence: CASSPGTRSLPYGYTF. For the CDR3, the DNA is TGTGCCAGCTCACCCGGGACAAGGTCGCTTCCCTATGGCTACACCTTC.

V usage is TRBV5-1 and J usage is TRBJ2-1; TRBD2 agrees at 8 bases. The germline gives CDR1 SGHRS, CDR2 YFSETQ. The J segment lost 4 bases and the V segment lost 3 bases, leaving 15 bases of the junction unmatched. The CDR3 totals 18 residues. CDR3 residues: CASSSKPGLALIYNEQFF. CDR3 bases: TGCGCCAGCAGCTCTAAGCCAGGACTAGCCCTAATTTACAATGAGCAGTTCTTC.

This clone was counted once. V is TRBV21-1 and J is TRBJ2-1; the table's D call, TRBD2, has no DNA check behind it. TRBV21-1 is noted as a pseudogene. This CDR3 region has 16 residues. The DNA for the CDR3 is TGTGCCAGCAGCACCTCTACTAGCGGGGGGGACAATGAGCAGTTCTTC. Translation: CASSTSTSGGDNEQFF.

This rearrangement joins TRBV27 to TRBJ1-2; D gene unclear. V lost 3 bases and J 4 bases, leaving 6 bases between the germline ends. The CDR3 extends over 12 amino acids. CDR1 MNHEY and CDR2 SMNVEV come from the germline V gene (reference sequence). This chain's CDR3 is CASSFDTYGYTF. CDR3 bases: TGTGCCAGCAGTTTCGACACCTATGGCTACACCTTC.

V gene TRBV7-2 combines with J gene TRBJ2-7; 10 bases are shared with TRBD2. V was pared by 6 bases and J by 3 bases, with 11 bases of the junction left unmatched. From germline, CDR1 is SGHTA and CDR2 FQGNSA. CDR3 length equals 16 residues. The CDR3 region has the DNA TGTGCCAGCAGTTTCACGGAGCGGGAGGGGGTCTACGAGCAGTACTTC. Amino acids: CASSFTEREGVYEQYF.

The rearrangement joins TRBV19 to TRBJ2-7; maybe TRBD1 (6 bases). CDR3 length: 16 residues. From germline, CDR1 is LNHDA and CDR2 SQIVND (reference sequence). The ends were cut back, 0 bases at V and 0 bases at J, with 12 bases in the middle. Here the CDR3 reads CASSIEGAVASYEQYF. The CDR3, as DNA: TGTGCCAGTAGTATAGAGGGGGCGGTAGCCTCCTACGAGCAGTACTTC.

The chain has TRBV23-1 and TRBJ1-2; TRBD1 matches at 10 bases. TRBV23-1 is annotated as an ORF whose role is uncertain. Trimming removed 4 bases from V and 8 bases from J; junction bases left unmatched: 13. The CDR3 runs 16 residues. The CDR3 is CASSPPDRGRTYGYTF. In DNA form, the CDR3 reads TGCGCCAGCAGTCCGCCCGACAGGGGGCGAACTTACGGCTACACCTTC.

The DNA of the CDR3 is TGCGCCAGCATCCTCTATGTGAACACCGGGGAGCTGTTTTTT. Protein: CASILYVNTGELFF. The chain carries TRBV10-2 and TRBJ2-2, with D hard to call. This CDR3 comprises 14 residues. CDR1 WSHSY and CDR2 SAAADI come from the germline V gene. Trimming cost V 7 bases and J 1 base, with 10 bases left between them.

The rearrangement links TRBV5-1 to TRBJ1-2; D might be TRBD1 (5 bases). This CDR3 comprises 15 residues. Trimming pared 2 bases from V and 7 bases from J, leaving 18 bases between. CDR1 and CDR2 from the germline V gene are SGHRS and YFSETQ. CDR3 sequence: CASSFDTTVPRGYTF. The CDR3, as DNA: TGCGCCAGCAGCTTCGATACGACAGTGCCTCGTGGCTACACCTTC.

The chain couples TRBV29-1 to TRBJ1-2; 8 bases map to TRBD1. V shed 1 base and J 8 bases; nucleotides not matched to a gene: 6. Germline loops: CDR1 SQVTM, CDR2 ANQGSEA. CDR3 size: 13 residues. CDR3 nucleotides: TGCAGCGTTGAAGCCGCGCAGGGGGCCGGCTACACCTTC. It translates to CSVEAAQGAGYTF.

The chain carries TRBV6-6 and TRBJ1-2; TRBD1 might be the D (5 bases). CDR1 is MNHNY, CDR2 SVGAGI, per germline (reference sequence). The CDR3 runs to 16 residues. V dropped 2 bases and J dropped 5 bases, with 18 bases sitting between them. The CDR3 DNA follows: TGTGCCAGCAGTTACGGGGCCCCTGCGGCGGGGTATGGCTACACCTTC. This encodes CASSYGAPAAGYGYTF.

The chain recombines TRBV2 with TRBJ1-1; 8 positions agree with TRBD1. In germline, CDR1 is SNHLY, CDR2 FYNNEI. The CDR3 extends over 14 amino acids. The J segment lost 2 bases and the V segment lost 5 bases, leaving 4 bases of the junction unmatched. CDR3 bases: TGTGCCAGCAGTAACAGGGGGGCAAACACTGAAGCTTTCTTT. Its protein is CASSNRGANTEAFF.

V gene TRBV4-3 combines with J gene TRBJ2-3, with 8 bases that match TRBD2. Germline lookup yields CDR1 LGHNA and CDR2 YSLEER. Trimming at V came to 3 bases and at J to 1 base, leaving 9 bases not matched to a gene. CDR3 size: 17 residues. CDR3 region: CASSQGPLTSGTDTQYF. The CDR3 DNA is TGCGCCAGCAGCCAGGGGCCACTGACTAGCGGCACAGATACGCAGTATTTT.

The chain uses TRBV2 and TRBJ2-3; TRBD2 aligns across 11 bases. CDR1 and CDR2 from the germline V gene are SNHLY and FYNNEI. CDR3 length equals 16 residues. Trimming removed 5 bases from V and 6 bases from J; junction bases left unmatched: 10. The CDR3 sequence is CASSRVLAGGGDTQYF. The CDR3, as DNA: TGTGCCAGCAGTCGGGTCCTAGCGGGGGGCGGGGATACGCAGTATTTT.